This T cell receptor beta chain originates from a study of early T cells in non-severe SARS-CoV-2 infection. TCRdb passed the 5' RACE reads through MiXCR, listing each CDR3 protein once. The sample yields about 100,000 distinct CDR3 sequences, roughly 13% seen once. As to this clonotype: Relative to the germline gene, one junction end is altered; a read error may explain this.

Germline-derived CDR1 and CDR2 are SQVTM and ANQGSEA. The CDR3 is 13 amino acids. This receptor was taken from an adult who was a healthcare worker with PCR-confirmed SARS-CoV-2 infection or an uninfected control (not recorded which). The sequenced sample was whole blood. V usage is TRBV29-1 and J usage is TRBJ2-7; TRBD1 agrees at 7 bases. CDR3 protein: CSVEGTASYEQYF. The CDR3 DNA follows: TGCAGCGTGGAAGGGACAGCCTCTTACGAGCAGTACTTC.